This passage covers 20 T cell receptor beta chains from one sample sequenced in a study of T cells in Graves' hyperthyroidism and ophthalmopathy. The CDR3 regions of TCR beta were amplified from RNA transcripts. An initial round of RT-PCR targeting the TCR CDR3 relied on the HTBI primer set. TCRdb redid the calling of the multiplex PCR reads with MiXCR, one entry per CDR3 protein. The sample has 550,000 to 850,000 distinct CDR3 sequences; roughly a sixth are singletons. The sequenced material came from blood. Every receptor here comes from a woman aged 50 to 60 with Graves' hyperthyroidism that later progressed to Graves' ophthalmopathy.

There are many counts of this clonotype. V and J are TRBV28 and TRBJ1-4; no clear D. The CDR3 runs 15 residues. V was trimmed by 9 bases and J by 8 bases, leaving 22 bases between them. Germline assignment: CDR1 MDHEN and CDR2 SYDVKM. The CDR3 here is CASGRTVTMDEKLFF. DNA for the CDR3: TGTGCCAGTGGACGGACGGTAACCATGGACGAAAAACTGTTTTTT.

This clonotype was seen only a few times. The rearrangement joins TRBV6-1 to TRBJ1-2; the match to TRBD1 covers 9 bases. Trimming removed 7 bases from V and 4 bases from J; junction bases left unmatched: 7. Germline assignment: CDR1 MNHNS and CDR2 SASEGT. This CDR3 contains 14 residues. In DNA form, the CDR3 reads TGTGCCAGCAACGAACAGGGGGCACTCTATGGCTACACCTTC. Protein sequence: CASNEQGALYGYTF.

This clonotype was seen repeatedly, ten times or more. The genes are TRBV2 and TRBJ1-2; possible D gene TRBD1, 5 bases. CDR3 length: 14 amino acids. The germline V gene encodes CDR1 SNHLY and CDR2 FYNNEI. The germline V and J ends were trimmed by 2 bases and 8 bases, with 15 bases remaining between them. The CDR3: CASSELPGPGGYTF. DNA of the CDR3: TGTGCCAGCAGTGAATTACCGGGGCCGGGGGGCTACACCTTC.

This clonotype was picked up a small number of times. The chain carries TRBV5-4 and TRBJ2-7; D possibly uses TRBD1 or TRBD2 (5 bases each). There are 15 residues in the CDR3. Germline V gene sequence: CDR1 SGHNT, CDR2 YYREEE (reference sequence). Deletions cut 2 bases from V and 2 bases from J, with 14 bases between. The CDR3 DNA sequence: TGTGCCAGCAGCTTAATGGGCAGGGACGCCTACGAGCAGTACTTC. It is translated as CASSLMGRDAYEQYF.

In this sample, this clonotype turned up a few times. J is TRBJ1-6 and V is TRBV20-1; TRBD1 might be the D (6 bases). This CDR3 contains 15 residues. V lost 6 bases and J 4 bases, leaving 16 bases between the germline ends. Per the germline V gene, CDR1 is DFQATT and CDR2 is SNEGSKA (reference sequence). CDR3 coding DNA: TGCAGTGCCCTCGGAGGACAGCCGTATAATTCACCCCTCCACTTT. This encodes CSALGGQPYNSPLHF.

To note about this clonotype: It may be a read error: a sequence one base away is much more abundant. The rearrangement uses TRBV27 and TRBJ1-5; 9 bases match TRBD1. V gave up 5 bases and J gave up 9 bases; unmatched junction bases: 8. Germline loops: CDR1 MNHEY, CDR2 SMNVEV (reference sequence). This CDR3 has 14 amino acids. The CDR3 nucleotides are TGTGCCAGCAGTAGGGGACAGGGATATCGGCCCCAGCATTTT. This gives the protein CASSRGQGYRPQHF.

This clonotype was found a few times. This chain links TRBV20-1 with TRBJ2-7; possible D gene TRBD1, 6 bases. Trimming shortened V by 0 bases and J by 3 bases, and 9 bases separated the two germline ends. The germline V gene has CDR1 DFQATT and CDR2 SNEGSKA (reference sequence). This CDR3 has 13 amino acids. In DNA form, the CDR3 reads TGCAGTGCTAGAGACGGGACACACTACGAGCAGTACTTC. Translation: CSARDGTHYEQYF.

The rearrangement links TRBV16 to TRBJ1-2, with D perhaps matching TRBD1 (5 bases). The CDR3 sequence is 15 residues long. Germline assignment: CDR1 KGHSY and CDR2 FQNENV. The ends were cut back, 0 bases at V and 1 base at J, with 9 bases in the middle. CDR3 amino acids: CASSQSRGINYGYTF. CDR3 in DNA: TGTGCCAGCAGCCAATCGCGGGGGATTAACTATGGCTACACCTTC.

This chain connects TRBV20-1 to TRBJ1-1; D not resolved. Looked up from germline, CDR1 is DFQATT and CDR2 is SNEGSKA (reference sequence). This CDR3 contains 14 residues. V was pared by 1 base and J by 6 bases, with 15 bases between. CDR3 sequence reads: CSARVASERAEAFF. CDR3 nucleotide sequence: TGCAGTGCTAGAGTAGCCTCGGAACGGGCTGAAGCTTTCTTT.

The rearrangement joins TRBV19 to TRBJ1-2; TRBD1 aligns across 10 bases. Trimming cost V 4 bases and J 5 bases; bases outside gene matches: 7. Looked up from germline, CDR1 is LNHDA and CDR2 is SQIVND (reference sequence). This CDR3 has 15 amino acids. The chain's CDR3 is CASSKGQGVLYGYTF. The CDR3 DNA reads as TGTGCCAGTAGTAAAGGACAGGGGGTACTATATGGCTACACCTTC.

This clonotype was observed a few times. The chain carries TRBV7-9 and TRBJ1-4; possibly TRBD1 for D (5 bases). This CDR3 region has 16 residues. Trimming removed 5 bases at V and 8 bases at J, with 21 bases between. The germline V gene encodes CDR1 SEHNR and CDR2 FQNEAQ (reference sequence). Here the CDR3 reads CASSLPEAGWGEKLFF. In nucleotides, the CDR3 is TGTGCCAGCAGCCTCCCCGAGGCAGGGTGGGGAGAAAAACTGTTTTTT.

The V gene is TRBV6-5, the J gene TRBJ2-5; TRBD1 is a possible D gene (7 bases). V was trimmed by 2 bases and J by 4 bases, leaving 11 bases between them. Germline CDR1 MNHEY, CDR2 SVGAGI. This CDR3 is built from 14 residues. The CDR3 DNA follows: TGTGCCAGCAGTTACGACAGGGAGGCAGAGACCCAGTACTTC. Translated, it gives CASSYDREAETQYF.

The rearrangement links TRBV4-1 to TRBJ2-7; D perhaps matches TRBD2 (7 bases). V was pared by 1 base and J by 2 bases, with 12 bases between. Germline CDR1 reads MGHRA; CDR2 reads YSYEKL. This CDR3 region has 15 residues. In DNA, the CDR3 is TGCGCCAGCAGCCAAGGCCCGGGGGGCGCCTACGAGCAGTACTTC. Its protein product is CASSQGPGGAYEQYF.

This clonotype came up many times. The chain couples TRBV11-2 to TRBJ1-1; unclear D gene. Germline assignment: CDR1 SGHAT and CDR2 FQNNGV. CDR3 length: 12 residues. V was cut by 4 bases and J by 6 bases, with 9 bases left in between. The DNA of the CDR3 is TGTGCCAGCAGCTCCGAGTCGGCTGAAGCTTTCTTT. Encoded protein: CASSSESAEAFF.

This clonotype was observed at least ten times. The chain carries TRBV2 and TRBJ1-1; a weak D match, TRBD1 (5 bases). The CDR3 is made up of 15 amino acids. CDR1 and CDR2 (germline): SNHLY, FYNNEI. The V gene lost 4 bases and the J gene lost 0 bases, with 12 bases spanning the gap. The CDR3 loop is CASSVQGDVNTEAFF. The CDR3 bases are TGTGCCAGCAGTGTGCAGGGTGATGTGAACACTGAAGCTTTCTTT.

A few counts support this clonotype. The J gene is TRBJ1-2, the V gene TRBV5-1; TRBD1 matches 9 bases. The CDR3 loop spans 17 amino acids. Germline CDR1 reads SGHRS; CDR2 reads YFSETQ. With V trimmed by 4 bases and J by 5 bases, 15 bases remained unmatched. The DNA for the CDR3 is TGCGCCAGCAGCCCCATGGGACAGGGCCAACCCGCGTATGGCTACACCTTC. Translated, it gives CASSPMGQGQPAYGYTF.

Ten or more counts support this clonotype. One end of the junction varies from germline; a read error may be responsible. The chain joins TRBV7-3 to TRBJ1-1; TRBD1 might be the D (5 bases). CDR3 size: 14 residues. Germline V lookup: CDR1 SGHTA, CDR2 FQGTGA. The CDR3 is CASSLRPGTGEAFF. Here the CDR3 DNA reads TGTGCCAGCAGTTTAAGACCCGGGACCGGAGAAGCTTTCTTT.

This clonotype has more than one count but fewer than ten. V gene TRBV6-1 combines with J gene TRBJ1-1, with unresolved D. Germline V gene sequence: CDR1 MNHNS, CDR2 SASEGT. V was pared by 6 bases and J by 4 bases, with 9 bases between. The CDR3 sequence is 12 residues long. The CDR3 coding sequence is TGTGCCAGCAGGAAGGGTTTCACTGAAGCTTTCTTT. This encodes CASRKGFTEAFF.

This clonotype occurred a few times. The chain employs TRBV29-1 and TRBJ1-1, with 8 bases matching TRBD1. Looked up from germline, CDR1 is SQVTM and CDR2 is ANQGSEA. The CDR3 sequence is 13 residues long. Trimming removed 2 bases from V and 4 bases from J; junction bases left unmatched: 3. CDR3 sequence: CSVESTGVTEAFF. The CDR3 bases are TGCAGCGTTGAATCGACAGGGGTCACTGAAGCTTTCTTT. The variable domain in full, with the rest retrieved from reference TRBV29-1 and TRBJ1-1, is SAVISQKPSRDICQRGTSLTIQCQVDSQVTMMFWYRQQPGQSLTLIATANQGSEATYESGFVIDKFPISRPNLTFSTLTVSNMSPEDSSIYLCSVESTGVTEAFFGQGTRLTVV.

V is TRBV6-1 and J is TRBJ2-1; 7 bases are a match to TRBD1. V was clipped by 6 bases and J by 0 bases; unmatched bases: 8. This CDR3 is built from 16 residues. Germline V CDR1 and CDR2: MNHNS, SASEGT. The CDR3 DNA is TGTGCCAGCAGCCACCTCCCAGGGGGCTCCTACAATGAGCAGTTCTTC. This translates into CASSHLPGGSYNEQFF.